This TCR beta chain originates from a study of cytomegalovirus exposure and HLA in healthy donors. Overall study findings and caveats: A later analysis linked a missense variant in DCLRE1C to the trimming of TCR beta V and J genes. Reports indicate that TCR beta sequences accurately predicted the HLA-A and HLA-B alleles of most subjects.

PCR involved 60 Vbeta and 13 Jbeta primers. The repertoire was sequenced with immunoSEQ multiplex PCR; TCRdb's copy has only in-frame clones and lacks some. The sample contains some 150,000 clones, over 60% of which appear only once. CDR1 and CDR2 (germline): SGHVS, FQNEAQ. V dropped 5 bases and J dropped 0 bases, with 17 bases sitting between them. This CDR3 spans 17 amino acids. To note about this clone: Its matching antigen is unknown.

The material sequenced was PBMCs. The chain has TRBV7-8 and TRBJ1-5, with D perhaps TRBD1 (6 bases). The TCR originated in a woman aged 25 to 39 in good health and CMV-seronegative. Here the CDR3 DNA reads TGTGCCAGCAGCCCATGGACAGCTAGAAATAGCAATCAGCCCCAGCATTTT. This sequence encodes CASSPWTARNSNQPQHF. The whole variable domain, remainder taken from reference TRBV7-8 and TRBJ1-5, is GAGVSQSPRYKVAKRGQDVALRCDPISGHVSLFWYQQALGQGPEFLTYFQNEAQLDKSGLPSDRFFAERPEGSVSTLKIQRTQQEDSAVYLCASSPWTARNSNQPQHFGDGTRLSIL.